The 10 T cell receptor beta chains below were found in one sample sequenced in a study of control samples from healthy donors and cancer patients. Using immunoSEQ multiplex PCR, the repertoire was profiled, and TCRdb retains in-frame clones only, with some absent. Of under 450,000 clones listed, roughly 90% are singletons. The sample consisted of PBMCs. These receptors all come from a man in his forties with head and neck cancer.

The chain uses TRBV6-5 and TRBJ1-6; 7 nucleotides line up with TRBD1. Looked up from germline, CDR1 is MNHEY and CDR2 is SVGAGI. This CDR3 is built from 15 residues. J was trimmed by 5 bases and V by 7 bases; bases with no gene match: 8. The CDR3 coding sequence is TGTGCCAGCATAGACAGGGCGGCTAATAATTCACCCCTCCACTTT. This codes for CASIDRAANNSPLHF.

The V call is TRBV10-1, the J call TRBJ2-7, with D tentatively TRBD2 (7 bases). This CDR3 is built from 15 residues. Germline CDR1 reads WNHNN; CDR2 reads SYGVQD (reference sequence). V dropped 2 bases and J dropped 2 bases, with 13 bases sitting between them. DNA for the CDR3: TGCGCCAGCAGTGAGGGGGGGGCAGGAGCCTACGAGCAGTACTTC. Translating gives CASSEGGAGAYEQYF.

The rearrangement joins TRBV28 to TRBJ1-1, with 8 bases aligning to TRBD1. The CDR3 is 12 residues long. From germline, CDR1 is MDHEN and CDR2 SYDVKM. V was pared by 5 bases and J by 10 bases, with 6 bases of the junction left unmatched. The CDR3 nucleotides are TGTGCCAGCAGTCTCGGACAGGGACGAGCTTTCTTT. Protein: CASSLGQGRAFF.

Only one count was recorded for this clone. The J gene is TRBJ2-2, the V gene TRBV5-6; the match to TRBD1 covers 11 bases. V lost 3 bases to trimming and J lost 7 bases; unmatched junction nucleotides: 2. Looked up from germline, CDR1 is SGHDT and CDR2 is YYEEEE. The CDR3 is 14 residues long. CDR3 in DNA: TGTGCCAGCAGCTCGGACAGGGGGCACGGGGAGCTGTTTTTT. Translation: CASSSDRGHGELFF.

This clone was seen just once. The rearrangement uses TRBV28 and TRBJ2-2, with D perhaps matching TRBD2 (5 bases). Trimming removed 6 bases from V and 4 bases from J, with 18 bases in between. The germline CDR1 and CDR2 sequences are MDHEN and SYDVKM. The CDR3 covers 16 residues. The CDR3 region is CASSLETRVGTGELFF. The DNA of the CDR3 is TGTGCCAGCAGCCTCGAGACGAGGGTTGGCACCGGGGAGCTGTTTTTT.

The chain employs TRBV18 and TRBJ2-2, with D maybe TRBD2 (5 bases). V was shortened by 6 bases and J by 5 bases, with 19 bases between the two germline ends. The CDR3 covers 16 residues. The germline CDR1 and CDR2 sequences are KGHSH and LQKENI. The CDR3 here is CASSLDLPRRTGELFF. DNA of the CDR3: TGTGCCAGCTCGCTGGACTTGCCGAGGAGGACCGGGGAGCTGTTTTTT.

The chain employs TRBV21-1 and TRBJ2-5; the table assigns TRBD1, which was not confirmed against the DNA. TRBV21-1 is flagged as a pseudogene. CDR3 length: 16 residues. CDR3 nucleotide sequence: TGTGCCAGCAGCAAACACCTAAAGACAGAAGGAGAGACCCAGTACTTC. Encoded protein: CASSKHLKTEGETQYF.

The rearrangement uses TRBV7-6 and TRBJ1-1; D is perhaps TRBD1 (5 bases). Germline V gene data show CDR1 as SGHVS and CDR2 as FNYEAQ. This CDR3 contains 14 residues. Trimming stripped 1 base from V and 6 bases from J, with 12 bases between. The chain's CDR3 is CASSLVGVGAEAFF. As DNA, the CDR3 is TGTGCCAGCAGCTTAGTTGGGGTAGGGGCTGAAGCTTTCTTT.

Only one count was recorded for this clone. The chain joins TRBV11-2 to TRBJ1-1; D not certain. The V and J ends lost 1 base and 1 base respectively, with 22 bases between them. Germline CDR1 is SGHAT and CDR2 is FQNNGV. There are 19 residues in the CDR3. The CDR3 bases are TGTGCCAGCAGCTTAGGGGTCTCTTTTGCTTTGGGGTCGAACACTGAAGCTTTCTTT. This gives the protein CASSLGVSFALGSNTEAFF.

The chain has TRBV7-8 and TRBJ2-7; 8 bases fit TRBD1. This CDR3 has 15 residues. V lost 2 bases and J lost 6; bases outside the gene matches: 9. Germline V CDR1 and CDR2: SGHVS, FQNEAQ. The CDR3 is CASSLSGTGAGEQYF. CDR3 in DNA: TGTGCCAGCAGCTTATCCGGGACAGGAGCGGGCGAGCAGTACTTC.